These T cell receptor beta chains were read from a single sample in a study of shared clonotypes between healthy human individuals. Clones were sequenced by immunoSEQ multiplex PCR, and TCRdb holds only the in-frame ones, with some missing. The table shows fewer than 650,000 clones, with 60% to 85% occurring only once. Material: PBMCs. The receptors derive from a woman in her 40s in good health. Some clones in this sample may be carry-over from other donors' samples. Each CDR3 is given with its conserved first and last residue. Clone size is stated in some rows and not others, as once, few, many or a class when expanded.

clone_size | j_call | v_call | cdr3_aa
NA | TRBJ2-7 | TRBV9 | CASSVAGTASYEQYF
NA | TRBJ1-2 | TRBV15 | CATSTGTARIYGYTF
many | TRBJ2-3 | TRBV5-1 | CASRRATDTQYF
NA | TRBJ2-5 | TRBV7-9 | CASSPLAGGPETQYF
NA | TRBJ2-5 | TRBV7-7 | CASSLNTGTGFLQETQYF
NA | TRBJ2-1 | TRBV19 | CASSVDRGVEQFF
NA | TRBJ2-5 | TRBV30 | CAWSVLKGGETQYF
once | TRBJ2-2 | TRBV7-9 | CASSPRTDGELFF
NA | TRBJ2-2 | TRBV5-1 | CASSYAGLANTGELFF
NA | TRBJ1-1 | TRBV5-1 | CASRRQGSGLNTEAFF
once | TRBJ2-2 | TRBV19 | CASSPSGANTGELFF
NA | TRBJ2-3 | TRBV7-9 | CASSWGLAESTDTQYF
NA | TRBJ2-3 | TRBV4-1 | CASSQEPSGSTDTQYF
NA | TRBJ2-7 | TRBV25-1 | CASSGGPSTNYEQYF
once | TRBJ2-7 | TRBV30 | CAWSLGTYEQYF
NA | TRBJ1-5 | TRBV30 | CAWSTPWDRGRGQPQHF
NA | TRBJ1-1 | TRBV29-1 | CSVYDRVGTEAFF
NA | TRBJ2-7 | TRBV28 | CASGLGASYEQYF
NA | TRBJ2-5 | TRBV18 | CASSPPSGRETQYF
few | TRBJ2-2 | TRBV30 | CAWSRQGTGELFF
NA | TRBJ2-1 | TRBV7-9 | CASSTTGGYNEQFF
NA | TRBJ2-7 | TRBV2 | CASSEFSPYEQYF
few | TRBJ2-4 | TRBV5-4 | CASSLAGKNIQYF
once | TRBJ1-1 | TRBV30 | CAWTDDTLVTEAFF
NA | NA | TRBV5-1 | CASSLATGQGTGEQYF
NA | TRBJ1-5 | TRBV6-1 | CASSEGGGYQPQHF
NA | TRBJ1-3 | TRBV9 | CASSVGTTGNTIYF
NA | TRBJ2-7 | TRBV28 | CASSPVRAFSYEQYF
NA | TRBJ1-5 | TRBV28 | CASSPPRRRNTHQPQHF
NA | TRBJ2-3 | TRBV2 | CASSPGLAGDTQYF
once | TRBJ2-5 | TRBV28 | CASSRSGTQETQYF
NA | TRBJ1-2 | TRBV15 | CATSRDLGQAGYGYTF
NA | TRBJ1-2 | TRBV2 | CASSASGVVNYGYTF
NA | TRBJ2-7 | TRBV19 | CASSLPGQGRYEQYF
NA | TRBJ2-7 | TRBV10-3 | CAIGALAGDSEQYF
NA | TRBJ2-2 | TRBV7-9 | CASSLVKNTGELFF
NA | TRBJ1-1 | TRBV28 | CASSLADRLNTEAFF
NA | TRBJ1-2 | TRBV28 | CASSLSPGNYGYTF
NA | TRBJ2-7 | TRBV28 | CASSGQTYEQYF
once | TRBJ1-1 | TRBV9 | CASSATGGTEAFF
NA | TRBJ1-1 | TRBV7-7 | CASSLALNTEAFF
NA | TRBJ1-2 | TRBV2 | CASSDQGAGYTF
few | TRBJ2-1 | TRBV7-9 | CASSLALAGSYNEQFF
NA | TRBJ1-5 | TRBV19 | CASSIQVASNQPQHF
NA | TRBJ2-1 | TRBV11-3 | CASSLDAYNEQFF
NA | TRBJ2-7 | TRBV4-2 | CASSQEGTTGAYEQYF
NA | TRBJ2-7 | TRBV15 | CATSREWTPTYEQYF
NA | TRBJ2-7 | TRBV18 | CASYDDRGSHEQYF